Following are 3 T cell receptor beta chains from one sample sequenced in a study of blood T cell repertoires in COVID-19. Sequencing used immunoSEQ multiplex PCR; TCRdb keeps in-frame clones, though not all of them. The repertoire holds about 160,000 clones, with 81% as singletons. Sequences were obtained from peripheral blood. The receptor set was obtained from a man aged 55 to 70 with active or convalescent COVID-19.

Only one count was recorded for this clone. V and J are TRBV7-2 and TRBJ2-3, with TRBD2 identical over 13 bases. CDR1 and CDR2 from the germline V gene are SGHTA and FQGNSA. CDR3 length equals 15 residues. V was clipped by 5 bases and J by 4 bases; unmatched bases: 3. Here the CDR3 DNA reads TGTGCCAGCAGCCTAGGGACTAGCGGGGCAGATACGCAGTATTTT. Its translation: CASSLGTSGADTQYF.

The chain recombines TRBV7-2 with TRBJ1-1, with unresolved D. V lost 1 base and J 0 bases, leaving 9 bases between the germline ends. The CDR3 has 15 residues. Germline V lookup: CDR1 SGHTA, CDR2 FQGNSA. The CDR3, as DNA: TGTGCCAGCAGCTTAGGGTATAGATTGAACACTGAAGCTTTCTTT. It specifies CASSLGYRLNTEAFF. Drawing the rest from reference TRBV7-2 and TRBJ1-1, the complete variable domain is GAGVSQSPSNKVTEKGKDVELRCDPISGHTALYWYRQSLGQGLEFLIYFQGNSAPDKSGLPSDRFSAERTGGSVSTLTIQRTQQEDSAVYLCASSLGYRLNTEAFFGQGTRLTVV.

The gene calls are TRBV28 and TRBJ2-7; 9 bases line up with TRBD1. The CDR3 sequence is 15 residues long. CDR1 is MDHEN, CDR2 SYDVKM, per germline. J lost 4 bases, V lost 5 bases, and 9 bases had no gene match. CDR3 coding DNA: TGTGCCAGCAGTGGCTTCGGGACAGGGCAATACGAGCAGTACTTC. Translating gives CASSGFGTGQYEQYF. The whole variable domain, remainder taken from reference TRBV28 and TRBJ2-7, is DVKVTQSSRYLVKRTGEKVFLECVQDMDHENMFWYRQDPGLGLRLIYFSYDVKMKEKGDIPEGYSVSREKKERFSLILESASTNQTSMYLCASSGFGTGQYEQYFGPGTRLTVT.